These 24 T cell receptor beta chains were sequenced from one sample in a study of T cell repertoires in ileal Crohn's disease. Sequencing was performed with immunoSEQ multiplex PCR; in TCRdb, only in-frame clones are kept and a portion is missing. Of around 15,000 clones listed, approximately 84% are singletons. Time point indicated: neoterminal ileum biopsy at postoperative endoscopy, about 6 months after surgery. The source material was ileal tissue. These receptors were taken from an adult with Crohn's disease.

This clone has a handful of counts. This chain uses TRBV28 with TRBJ2-2; D is possibly TRBD2 (5 bases). Trimming removed 1 base at V and 7 bases at J, with 7 bases between. CDR1 MDHEN and CDR2 SYDVKM come from the germline V gene. This CDR3 is 13 amino acids long. DNA of the CDR3: TGTGCCAGCAGTTTATTTGCGGGCGGGGAGCTGTTTTTT. This sequence encodes CASSLFAGGELFF.

V is TRBV6-5 and J is TRBJ1-5; D is unclear. This CDR3 comprises 14 residues. V was pared by 10 bases and J by 3 bases, with 16 bases between. Per the germline V gene, CDR1 is MNHEY and CDR2 is SVGAGI. The CDR3 DNA is TGTGCCAATGGAGGGCAGGTCCTCAATCAGCCCCAGCATTTT. Translated, it gives CANGGQVLNQPQHF.

This chain's CDR3 is CATSRDHSGAAAYGYTF. The CDR3 DNA reads TGTGCCACCAGCAGAGATCATTCGGGGGCAGCGGCCTATGGCTACACCTTC. This chain links TRBV15 with TRBJ1-2; TRBD1 is a possible D gene (6 bases). Germline V gene sequence: CDR1 LNHNV, CDR2 YYDKDF (reference sequence). The CDR3 spans 17 residues. V gave up 0 bases and J gave up 4 bases, with 18 bases separating them.

Remarks on this clone: In the same sample, other DNA sequences code for this CDR3. The chain joins TRBV7-3 to TRBJ2-2; 7 bases map to TRBD1. The V gene end was trimmed by 9 bases and the J gene end by 3 bases; junction bases not matched to a gene: 10. In germline, CDR1 is SGHTA, CDR2 FQGTGA. The CDR3 sequence is 15 residues long. CDR3 sequence (DNA): TGTGCCAGTTCGACAGGGTTAGGGGACACCGGGGAGCTGTTTTTT. Its translation: CASSTGLGDTGELFF.

V and J are TRBV2 and TRBJ1-1; D is ambiguous. The CDR3 runs to 12 residues. Trimming removed 4 bases at V and 3 bases at J, with 6 bases between. Per the germline V gene, CDR1 is SNHLY and CDR2 is FYNNEI. The CDR3 loop reads CASSVEHTEAFF. CDR3 nucleotide sequence: TGTGCCAGCAGTGTAGAGCACACTGAAGCTTTCTTT.

Here the CDR3 reads CASSLGDRVHTGELFF. In DNA, the CDR3 is TGTGCCAGCAGCTTGGGAGACAGGGTACACACCGGGGAGCTGTTTTTT. This sequence joins TRBV7-9 and TRBJ2-2, with 7 bases that match TRBD1. Germline V lookup: CDR1 SEHNR, CDR2 FQNEAQ (reference sequence). Trimming at V came to 3 bases and at J to 3 bases, leaving 7 bases not matched to a gene. The CDR3 length is 16 residues. Full variable domain (rest looked up from reference TRBV7-9 and TRBJ2-2): DTGVSQNPRHKITKRGQNVTFRCDPISEHNRLYWYRQTLGQGPEFLTYFQNEAQLEKSRLLSDRFSAERPKGSFSTLEIQRTEQGDSAMYLCASSLGDRVHTGELFFGEGSRLTVL.

This clone showed up just once. The chain carries TRBV28 and TRBJ2-2; D gene unclear. From germline, CDR1 is MDHEN and CDR2 SYDVKM. Trimming shortened V by 3 bases and J by 1 base, and 9 bases separated the two germline ends. The CDR3 has 15 amino acids. CDR3 sequence: CASSFLGRNTGELFF. The CDR3 DNA follows: TGTGCCAGCAGTTTCTTGGGCAGGAACACCGGGGAGCTGTTTTTT.

The chain combines TRBV19 with TRBJ2-3; D unresolved. The CDR3 spans 11 residues. Germline CDR1 and CDR2: LNHDA and SQIVND (reference sequence). Trimming took off 7 bases at V and 6 bases at J, with 8 bases between the two ends. DNA of the CDR3: TGTGCCAGTACGAACTCCGATACGCAGTATTTT. Its protein is CASTNSDTQYF.

V and J are TRBV7-2 and TRBJ2-5; TRBD2 matches at 10 bases. Per germline, CDR1 SGHTA and CDR2 FQGNSA. The trim removed 5 bases at V and 5 bases at J, leaving 8 bases unmatched. This CDR3 comprises 15 residues. CDR3 residues: CASSRSGGGRETQYF. The CDR3 DNA reads as TGTGCCAGCAGCCGCAGCGGGGGGGGAAGGGAGACCCAGTACTTC.

The CDR3 DNA follows: TGTGCCAGCTTACGGGGGCCCTTTCTCGATGAGCAGTTCTTC. As protein: CASLRGPFLDEQFF. The V and J genes are TRBV2 and TRBJ2-1; D possibly matches TRBD1 or TRBD2 (6 bases each). The V gene lost 8 bases and the J gene lost 8 bases, with 19 bases spanning the gap. CDR1 and CDR2 (germline): SNHLY, FYNNEI. The CDR3 loop spans 14 amino acids.

This clone was counted only a few times. The chain carries TRBV7-2 and TRBJ2-7; D gene unclear. The germline V and J ends were trimmed by 5 bases and 0 bases, with 20 bases remaining between them. CDR1 is SGHTA, CDR2 FQGNSA, per germline. This CDR3 is 17 amino acids long. The DNA for the CDR3 is TGTGCCAGCAGCCCATCTGGGGAACGGGCCTACTCCTACGAGCAGTACTTC. Residues: CASSPSGERAYSYEQYF.

The chain joins TRBV5-3 to TRBJ1-4, with D uncertain. TRBV5-3 is noted as an ORF with a role that remains uncertain. The CDR3 contains 15 residues. Trimming took off 6 bases at V and 1 base at J, with 13 bases between the two ends. The CDR3 reads CARKSNQETNEKLFF. In DNA form, the CDR3 reads TGTGCCAGAAAATCGAATCAGGAAACTAATGAAAAACTGTTTTTT.

The genes are TRBV5-4 and TRBJ2-5, with a tentative D call TRBD1 (6 bases). The CDR3 totals 15 residues. V dropped 4 bases and J dropped 2 bases, with 15 bases sitting between them. CDR1 and CDR2 (germline): SGHNT, YYREEE (reference sequence). The CDR3 loop reads CASSRLGQPQETQYF. In nucleotides, the CDR3 is TGTGCCAGCAGCAGATTAGGACAGCCTCAAGAGACCCAGTACTTC.

The V call is TRBV7-9, the J call TRBJ2-3; 10 positions agree with TRBD2. The CDR3 has 16 residues. Trimming took 2 bases from V and 2 from J; bases not matched to a gene: 4. Germline values: CDR1 SEHNR, CDR2 FQNEAQ (reference sequence). CDR3 in amino acids: CASSLRAGGPTDTQYF. CDR3 in DNA: TGTGCCAGCAGCTTACGAGCGGGAGGGCCCACAGATACGCAGTATTTT.

The chain employs TRBV4-1 and TRBJ2-7, with 9 bases lining up with TRBD1. The CDR3 runs to 14 residues. Germline CDR1 MGHRA, CDR2 YSYEKL. After removal of 0 bases from V and 8 bases from J, the junction contained 5 bases not matched to a gene. CDR3 region: CASSQDNRGHQQYF. Here the CDR3 DNA reads TGCGCCAGCAGCCAAGATAACAGGGGGCATCAGCAGTACTTC.

This clone has just a few counts. The chain combines TRBV29-1 with TRBJ1-1; 8 bases line up with TRBD1. V lost 5 bases to trimming and J lost 1 base; unmatched junction nucleotides: 6. The CDR3 is 14 residues long. Germline loops: CDR1 SQVTM, CDR2 ANQGSEA. The CDR3 reads CSVSPGQANTEAFF. The CDR3 region has the DNA TGCAGCGTTTCCCCGGGACAGGCGAACACTGAAGCTTTCTTT.

V gene TRBV18 combines with J gene TRBJ1-3; 12 nucleotides line up with TRBD1. Trimming cost V 5 bases and J 2 bases; bases outside gene matches: 4. Germline CDR1 KGHSH, CDR2 LQKENI. The CDR3 contains 16 residues. The CDR3: CASSAGTGGTGNTIYF. CDR3 DNA sequence: TGTGCCAGCTCAGCCGGGACAGGGGGCACTGGAAACACCATATATTTT.

The chain recombines TRBV9 with TRBJ1-5, with unresolved D. CDR3 length: 13 amino acids. The V gene's germline CDR1 is SGDLS and CDR2 YYNGEE. The germline V and J ends were trimmed by 3 bases and 5 bases, with 9 bases remaining between them. In nucleotides, the CDR3 is TGTGCCAGCAGCGGAGGTATCGATCAGCCCCAGCATTTT. This translates into CASSGGIDQPQHF.

There are a few counts of this clone. The chain links TRBV28 to TRBJ2-2; 10 bases align to TRBD1. With 1 base clipped from V and 6 bases from J, the junction kept 8 bases outside the gene matches. The CDR3 runs 17 residues. Germline-derived CDR1 and CDR2 are MDHEN and SYDVKM. The CDR3 DNA reads TGTGCCAGCAGTTTATTATTCGGGGACAGGGGCGCCGGGGAGCTGTTTTTT. Its translation is CASSLLFGDRGAGELFF.

J is TRBJ2-2 and V is TRBV4-3; D perhaps matches TRBD2 (5 bases). V was trimmed by 8 bases and J by 0 bases, leaving 7 bases between them. The CDR3 runs to 13 residues. From germline, CDR1 is LGHNA and CDR2 YSLEER. The CDR3 DNA follows: TGCGCCAGCCGGGGTGCGAACACCGGGGAGCTGTTTTTT. It specifies CASRGANTGELFF.

The genes are TRBV7-2 and TRBJ2-5, with D maybe TRBD2 (5 bases). Germline CDR1 and CDR2: SGHTA and FQGNSA. The CDR3 is 15 amino acids. V lost 4 bases and J lost 6, with 18 bases in between. CDR3 sequence reads: CASSSDSAPQKTQYF. As DNA, the CDR3 is TGTGCCAGCAGCTCCGATAGCGCACCCCAGAAGACCCAGTACTTC. Complete variable domain (other parts from reference TRBV7-2 and TRBJ2-5): GAGVSQSPSNKVTEKGKDVELRCDPISGHTALYWYRQSLGQGLEFLIYFQGNSAPDKSGLPSDRFSAERTGGSVSTLTIQRTQQEDSAVYLCASSSDSAPQKTQYFGPGTRLLVL.

V is TRBV5-1 and J is TRBJ2-3; D call uncertain. Germline CDR1 SGHRS, CDR2 YFSETQ. The CDR3 length is 15 residues. Trimming pared 4 bases from V and 2 bases from J, leaving 14 bases between. CDR3 sequence: CASSRLSLFTDTQYF. The DNA of the CDR3 is TGCGCCAGCAGCCGTTTATCCCTATTCACAGATACGCAGTATTTT. The variable domain in full, completed from reference TRBV5-1 and TRBJ2-3, reads KAGVTQTPRYLIKTRGQQVTLSCSPISGHRSVSWYQQTPGQGLQFLFEYFSETQRNKGNFPGRFSGRQFSNSRSEMNVSTLELGDSALYLCASSRLSLFTDTQYFGPGTRLTVL.

The rearrangement links TRBV2 to TRBJ1-5; D is undetermined. The CDR3 sequence is 17 residues long. Germline CDR1 is SNHLY and CDR2 is FYNNEI. V was clipped by 3 bases and J by 0 bases, with 15 bases between them. This chain's CDR3 is CASSEGRRSDSNQPQHF. The CDR3 nucleotides are TGTGCCAGCAGTGAGGGCAGGAGGTCTGATAGCAATCAGCCCCAGCATTTT. Together with reference TRBV2 and TRBJ1-5, the CDR3 gives the full variable domain: EPEVTQTPSHQVTQMGQEVILRCVPISNHLYFYWYRQILGQKVEFLVSFYNNEISEKSEIFDDQFSVERPDGSNFTLKIRSTKLEDSAMYFCASSEGRRSDSNQPQHFGDGTRLSIL.

This clone was recorded only once. CDR3 in DNA: TGTGCCAGCAGCCAAGGGTTCGGGGTCCCTAACGAGCAGTACTTC. It is translated as CASSQGFGVPNEQYF. This chain uses TRBV14 with TRBJ2-7, with a possible D match to TRBD2 (5 bases). V was cut by 1 base and J by 5 bases, with 15 bases left in between. CDR1 and CDR2 from the germline V gene are SGHDN and FVKESK. The CDR3 spans 15 residues.